These 10 T cell receptor beta chains were sequenced from one sample in a study of blood T cells in healthy people across ages. Then a second PCR, running about 6 to 11 cycles, was carried out with a sample-barcoded 5' primer and a J-beta primer mix. Each CDR3 protein is one row after TCRdb ran MiXCR on the 5' RACE reads. The table has some 790,000 distinct CDR3 sequences, under 35% seen once. The sample was blood. These receptors were obtained from a woman of 80 years or more in good health.

This clonotype was observed at least ten times. The V call is TRBV20-1, the J call TRBJ2-7; the D gene could be TRBD1 or TRBD2 (7 bases each). The CDR3 runs to 16 residues. The V end lost 0 bases, the J end lost 3 bases, and 18 bases lay between the germline ends. The germline V gene has CDR1 DFQATT and CDR2 SNEGSKA (reference sequence). The CDR3 loop reads CSARDPLRGGGYEQYF. DNA for the CDR3: TGCAGTGCTAGAGATCCCCTCAGGGGGGGAGGCTACGAGCAGTACTTC.

With regard to this clonotype: This sequence may be a read error, since a much larger clone differs from it by one base. This chain joins TRBV5-5 and TRBJ1-5; TRBD1 might be the D (6 bases). CDR3 length: 15 amino acids. From germline, CDR1 is SGHKS and CDR2 YYEKEE (reference sequence). CDR3 DNA sequence: TGTGCCAGCAGCATTCAGGGGATTTACGGTCAGCCCCAGCAGTTT. This translates into CASSIQGIYGQPQQF.

The V and J genes are TRBV6-4 and TRBJ1-5; 9 nucleotides align to TRBD1. This CDR3 is built from 14 residues. With 3 bases clipped from V and 6 bases from J, the junction kept 3 bases outside the gene matches. Germline assignment: CDR1 MRHNA and CDR2 SNTAGT. This CDR3 is CASSEGQGGQPQHF. The DNA of the CDR3 is TGTGCCAGCAGTGAGGGACAGGGTGGTCAGCCCCAGCATTTT.

The chain links TRBV20-1 to TRBJ1-5, with D perhaps TRBD1 (6 bases). V shed 6 bases and J shed 0 bases, with 12 bases lying between them. The CDR3 totals 14 residues. Germline values: CDR1 DFQATT, CDR2 SNEGSKA (reference sequence). Written as DNA, the CDR3 is TGCAGTGCCAAGACAGGAAATAGCAATCAGCCCCAGCATTTT. As protein: CSAKTGNSNQPQHF.

Only a few counts were recorded for this clonotype. V gene TRBV2 combines with J gene TRBJ1-6; D not resolved. Germline-derived CDR1 and CDR2 are SNHLY and FYNNEI. Trimming pared 5 bases from V and 6 bases from J, leaving 14 bases between. The CDR3 is 15 residues long. As DNA, the CDR3 is TGTGCCAGCAGTAATACACCCTTCGGTAATTCACCCCTCCACTTT. It specifies CASSNTPFGNSPLHF.

This clonotype was seen many times. The rearrangement uses TRBV3-1 and TRBJ2-7, with D tentatively TRBD2 (6 bases). This CDR3 region has 19 residues. V was clipped by 0 bases and J by 0 bases, with 21 bases between them. Germline values: CDR1 LGHDT, CDR2 YNNKEL (reference sequence). The CDR3 loop reads CASSQDTRDRRGVSYEQYF. In nucleotides, the CDR3 is TGTGCCAGCAGCCAAGATACTAGGGATAGGCGGGGTGTCTCCTACGAGCAGTACTTC.

The chain is built from TRBV7-6 and TRBJ2-3; TRBD1 might be the D (5 bases). The CDR3 spans 16 residues. V was shortened by 6 bases and J by 2 bases, with 18 bases between the two germline ends. CDR1 is SGHVS and CDR2 is FNYEAQ in the germline V gene. CDR3 sequence: CASSEAIQGSTDTQYF. For the CDR3, the DNA is TGTGCCAGCAGTGAAGCGATTCAGGGCTCCACAGATACGCAGTATTTT.

Concerning this clonotype: This may be a read error: a much more frequent sequence differs by one nucleotide. The chain links TRBV20-1 to TRBJ2-1; D is undetermined. The germline CDR1 and CDR2 sequences are DFQATT and SNEGSKA (reference sequence). The V gene lost 3 bases and the J gene lost 9 bases, with 12 bases spanning the gap. CDR3 length: 12 amino acids. DNA for the CDR3: TGCAGTGCTAGTGAGGAGAACAGTGAGCAGTTCTTC. Residues: CSASEENSEQFF.

This clonotype has more than one count but fewer than ten. The chain joins TRBV20-1 to TRBJ2-1; no clear D gene. Germline V gene data show CDR1 as DFQATT and CDR2 as SNEGSKA (reference sequence). The CDR3 loop spans 15 amino acids. The V end lost 4 bases, the J end lost 5 bases, and 18 bases lay between the germline ends. CDR3 in amino acids: CSAKRFGGWDNEQFF. The CDR3 coding sequence is TGCAGTGCTAAGAGGTTCGGCGGCTGGGACAATGAGCAGTTCTTC.

The genes are TRBV11-2 and TRBJ2-1; D might be TRBD2 (5 bases). Per the germline V gene, CDR1 is SGHAT and CDR2 is FQNNGV. CDR3 size: 15 residues. V shed 4 bases and J shed 6 bases, with 16 bases lying between them. DNA for the CDR3: TGTGCCAGCAGCTACAGAGAGGGTTTTCTCAATGAGCAGTTCTTC. It codes for CASSYREGFLNEQFF.